The 5 T cell receptor beta chains in this list originate from one sample, sequenced in a study of blood T cell repertoires in COVID-19. The protocol was immunoSEQ multiplex PCR, while the TCRdb copy is restricted to in-frame clones and leaves out a portion. The sample lists hundreds of thousands of clones, 88% occurring once. The material sequenced was PBMCs or T cells enriched from blood (not recorded which). These receptors originate from a woman in her late teens or twenties who had been exposed to COVID-19.

The chain has TRBV3-1 (or the pseudogene TRBV3-2) and TRBJ1-6, with unresolved D. Trimming took 0 bases from V and 3 from J, leaving 12 bases between them. CDR1 is LGHDT, CDR2 YNNKEL, per germline (reference sequence). The CDR3 runs to 17 residues. This CDR3 is CASSQEDGNLYNSPLHF. CDR3 in DNA: TGTGCCAGCAGCCAAGAGGACGGGAACCTCTATAATTCACCCCTCCACTTT.

There are a few counts of this clone. CDR3 nucleotides: TGTGCCAGCAGCTTTAAATCTAGCGCTGAAGCTTTCTTT. This sequence encodes CASSFKSSAEAFF. The gene calls are TRBV7-8 and TRBJ1-1; D remains ambiguous. The CDR3 contains 13 residues. V gave up 3 bases and J gave up 6 bases, with 11 bases separating them. Germline values: CDR1 SGHVS, CDR2 FQNEAQ.

This clone was counted a few times. The chain recombines TRBV4-1 with TRBJ1-1, with no clear D. V was pared by 0 bases and J by 8 bases, with 10 bases between. The CDR3 totals 13 residues. Germline CDR1 is MGHRA and CDR2 is YSYEKL. In DNA, the CDR3 is TGCGCCAGCAGCCAAGATGGGCAGAGCGAAGCTTTCTTT. Its translation: CASSQDGQSEAFF.

This clone was seen only once. The V call is TRBV18, the J call TRBJ1-2; D not certain. The germline CDR1 and CDR2 sequences are KGHSH and LQKENI. Trimming took 3 bases from V and 8 from J, leaving 13 bases between them. This CDR3 comprises 13 residues. The CDR3 region has the DNA TGTGCCAGCTCACCTTACCAATACAGCGGCTACACCTTC. It translates to CASSPYQYSGYTF.

V and J are TRBV2 and TRBJ2-6; TRBD1 aligns across 7 bases. Germline trimming cut 5 bases from V and 0 bases from J; bases unmatched to any gene: 7. This CDR3 is 17 amino acids long. Germline CDR1 SNHLY, CDR2 FYNNEI. The CDR3 region has the DNA TGTGCCAGCAGTCGGACAGGTATCAACTCTGGGGCCAACGTCCTGACTTTC. It yields the protein CASSRTGINSGANVLTF.